Each of the 30 T cell receptor beta chains below was sequenced from the same sample in a study of Graves' ophthalmopathy and Graves' hyperthyroidism (dated by TCRdb to the late 2010s). The data were produced on an Illumina HiSeq 2000. For repertoire sequencing, TCR beta CDR3 regions were amplified from RNA transcripts. The first round of RT-PCR was done with HTBI primers and the Qiagen OneStep RT-PCR kit, and was followed by a second round of multiplex PCR, then size selection and purification. Using fastp trimming at Q25 and MiXCR clonotype assembly, TCRdb reanalyzed the public sequencing data and kept in-frame beta chains. Duplicate CDR3 protein sequences are folded into a single record with the most common DNA and genes. Here the sample has about 220,000 distinct CDR3 sequences; 20% to 25% occur a single time. The top ten constitute roughly 39% of the sample. The sequenced material came from peripheral blood. The source of these receptors is a woman in her fifties or sixties with Graves' ophthalmopathy. Donor details come from another sample of the same person, matched by shared clones.

Regarding this clonotype: This clone may be a read error of a much larger clone one base away. This chain links TRBV20-1 with TRBJ1-6; a weak D match, TRBD1 (6 bases). This CDR3 has 15 residues. The V gene lost 1 base and the J gene lost 8 bases, with 15 bases spanning the gap. Germline CDR1 is DFQATT and CDR2 is SNEGSKA (reference sequence). CDR3 nucleotide sequence: TGCAGTGCTAGAGTGGGGACATGGAACTATTCACCCCTCCACTTT. Amino acids: CSARVGTWNYSPLHF.

This clonotype came up a few times. The chain combines TRBV4-1 with TRBJ1-1; 9 positions match TRBD1. Trimming at V came to 4 bases and at J to 6 bases, leaving 9 bases not matched to a gene. Per germline, CDR1 MGHRA and CDR2 YSYEKL. The CDR3 loop spans 15 amino acids. The CDR3 DNA reads TGCGCCAGCAGCCCCCGGGACAGGGAGTCCGCTGAAGCTTTCTTT. Translated: CASSPRDRESAEAFF.

This clonotype was counted at least ten times. The chain combines TRBV28 with TRBJ1-5, with 7 bases aligning to TRBD1. J gave up 1 base and V 6 bases, and 9 bases lay outside the gene matches. Germline CDR1 reads MDHEN; CDR2 reads SYDVKM. The CDR3 spans 16 residues. DNA of the CDR3: TGTGCCAGCAGCCGTCCCGGGACAGCGAGCAATCAGCCCCAGCATTTT. This translates into CASSRPGTASNQPQHF.

This clonotype came up a few times. The junction does not match germline at one end; this may be a read error. The J gene is TRBJ2-1, the V gene TRBV5-1; no clear D. Germline CDR1 and CDR2: SGHRS and YFSETQ. The CDR3 totals 14 residues. The CDR3 region has the DNA TGCGCCAGCGGCTTGGCCGGATCCTTTAATGAGCAGTTCTTC. This gives the protein CASGLAGSFNEQFF.

This clonotype turned up a few times. The chain combines TRBV29-1 with TRBJ2-7, with a tentative D call TRBD1 (5 bases). Germline assignment: CDR1 SQVTM and CDR2 ANQGSEA. The ends were cut back, 2 bases at V and 2 bases at J, with 10 bases in the middle. The CDR3 extends over 13 amino acids. The CDR3 nucleotides are TGCAGCGTTGAAAAAGACAGCACCTACGAGCAGTACTTC. Translated, it gives CSVEKDSTYEQYF.

This clonotype was picked up many times. For the CDR3, the DNA is TGTGCCAGCAGTCCGTCCCCGGGACCAGGAGTAAGAGATACGCAGTATTTT. Translating gives CASSPSPGPGVRDTQYF. The genes are TRBV12-3 or TRBV12-4 and TRBJ2-3; D could derive from TRBD1 or TRBD2 (5 bases each). V shed 5 bases and J shed 5 bases, with 23 bases lying between them. This CDR3 is built from 17 residues.

This clonotype was observed at least ten times. J is TRBJ2-7 and V is TRBV6-5; 14 nucleotides match TRBD2. Trimming removed 4 bases from V and 2 bases from J; junction bases left unmatched: 10. This CDR3 has 18 amino acids. The germline gives CDR1 MNHEY, CDR2 SVGAGI. CDR3 amino acids: CASSSATSGRVAAYEQYF. The CDR3 DNA reads TGTGCCAGCAGTTCGGCGACTAGCGGGAGGGTCGCCGCCTACGAGCAGTACTTC.

V usage is TRBV12-3 or TRBV12-4 and J usage is TRBJ2-5, with TRBD1 identical over 9 bases. This CDR3 is 17 amino acids long. V lost 4 bases and J lost 2; bases outside the gene matches: 11. In DNA form, the CDR3 reads TGTGCCAGCAGTTCCCCATACGGGACAGGGTGGCAAGAGACCCAGTACTTC. Translating gives CASSSPYGTGWQETQYF.

This clonotype was seen repeatedly, ten times or more. V usage is TRBV11-2 and J usage is TRBJ2-2; no clear D gene. The CDR3 has 13 residues. Germline V gene sequence: CDR1 SGHAT, CDR2 FQNNGV. Trimming stripped 0 bases from V and 6 bases from J, with 5 bases between. CDR3 DNA: TGTGCCAGCAGCTTAGACAGATCCGGGGAGCTGTTTTTT. Protein: CASSLDRSGELFF.

This clonotype was detected ten times or more. The chain links TRBV2 to TRBJ2-2; possibly TRBD2 for D (5 bases). The V gene's germline CDR1 is SNHLY and CDR2 FYNNEI. CDR3 length: 13 amino acids. V lost 7 bases, J lost 7 bases, and 13 bases lay in between. In nucleotides, the CDR3 is TGTGCCAGCACTAACGAGGCGGGCGGGGAGCTGTTTTTT. Translation: CASTNEAGGELFF.

This clonotype occurred many times. V gene TRBV7-2 combines with J gene TRBJ1-2; D not resolved. V was cut by 3 bases and J by 7 bases, with 9 bases left in between. In germline, CDR1 is SGHTA, CDR2 FQGNSA. This CDR3 has 12 amino acids. This chain's CDR3 is CASSFPGSGYTF. CDR3 sequence (DNA): TGTGCCAGCAGCTTTCCCGGGAGTGGCTACACCTTC.

This clonotype has a count of ten or more. V gene TRBV30 combines with J gene TRBJ1-1; tentatively, D is TRBD1 (6 bases). Germline CDR1 and CDR2: GTSNPN and SVGIG (reference sequence). V was trimmed by 3 bases and J by 4 bases, leaving 18 bases between them. The CDR3 contains 15 residues. This CDR3 is CAWSGTRGVITEAFF. DNA for the CDR3: TGTGCCTGGAGCGGGACCAGGGGAGTGATCACTGAAGCTTTCTTT.

This clonotype has ten or more counts. This chain joins TRBV7-2 and TRBJ2-7, with no clear D. The CDR3 totals 12 residues. Germline values: CDR1 SGHTA, CDR2 FQGNSA. V lost 5 bases to trimming and J lost 6 bases, with 11 bases between them. CDR3 in DNA: TGTGCCAGCAGCCAGACCAGTTTCGAGCAGTACTTC. This sequence encodes CASSQTSFEQYF.

The V call is TRBV29-1, the J call TRBJ2-7, with TRBD1 identical over 7 bases. The ends lost 7 bases at V and 3 bases at J; junction bases unmatched: 3. CDR3 length: 11 amino acids. From germline, CDR1 is SQVTM and CDR2 ANQGSEA. The CDR3 loop is CSATGVYEQYV. The CDR3 DNA sequence: TGCAGCGCTACAGGGGTCTACGAGCAGTACGTC.

This clonotype has just a few counts. The chain combines TRBV2 with TRBJ2-5; the match to TRBD2 covers 7 bases. This CDR3 has 13 amino acids. CDR1 and CDR2 from the germline V gene are SNHLY and FYNNEI. J gave up 7 bases and V 5 bases, and 7 bases lay outside the gene matches. The CDR3 loop reads CASSIRLAVTQYF. CDR3 DNA: TGTGCCAGCAGTATTCGACTAGCCGTGACCCAGTACTTC.

This clonotype was found many times. This chain connects TRBV24-1 to TRBJ2-5, with D possibly TRBD2 on 6 matching bases. Per germline, CDR1 KGHDR and CDR2 SFDVKD. V lost 4 bases and J 4 bases, leaving 18 bases between the germline ends. The CDR3 spans 16 residues. This CDR3 is CATSDVGTAEGETQYF. DNA for the CDR3: TGTGCCACCAGTGACGTCGGGACGGCGGAGGGAGAGACCCAGTACTTC.

This clonotype appeared a few times. The V gene is TRBV18, the J gene TRBJ1-2, with unresolved D. This CDR3 has 16 residues. Germline lookup yields CDR1 KGHSH and CDR2 LQKENI. V lost 1 base, J lost 3 bases, and 15 bases lay in between. CDR3 nucleotides: TGTGCCAGCTCACCACTCGACAAGTCCTTTGACTATGGCTACACCTTC. The encoded protein is CASSPLDKSFDYGYTF. Looking up the rest from reference TRBV18 and TRBJ1-2 gives the full variable domain: NAGVMQNPRHLVRRRGQEARLRCSPMKGHSHVYWYRQLPEEGLKFMVYLQKENIIDESGMPKERFSAEFPKEGPSILRIQQVVRGDSAAYFCASSPLDKSFDYGYTFGSGTRLTVV.

This clonotype appeared many times. The DNA of the CDR3 is TGTGCCAGCAGTGGGTGGAGCGCTGAAGCTTTCTTT. Amino acid sequence: CASSGWSAEAFF. J is TRBJ1-1 and V is TRBV2, with D unclear. The V end lost 4 bases, the J end lost 6 bases, and 9 bases lay between the germline ends. The CDR3 totals 12 residues. Germline V CDR1 and CDR2: SNHLY, FYNNEI.

Regarding this clonotype: Germline and junction disagree at one end, which may indicate a read error. V and J are TRBV11-2 and TRBJ2-7; possible D gene TRBD2, 5 bases. Germline CDR1 is SGHAT and CDR2 is FQNNGV. CDR3 size: 15 residues. The CDR3 reads CASSLDPGSSYEQYF. In DNA, the CDR3 is TGTGCCAGCAGCCTAGACCCGGGAAGCTCCTACGAGCAGTACTTC.

This clonotype was detected many times. The CDR3 protein is CATSRSRIQYF. The CDR3 bases are TGTGCCACCAGCAGGAGCCGGATTCAGTACTTC. The rearrangement joins TRBV15 to TRBJ2-4; D is uncertain. CDR1 and CDR2 (germline): LNHNV, YYDKDF (reference sequence). Trimming shortened V by 3 bases and J by 10 bases, and 7 bases separated the two germline ends. CDR3 length: 11 residues.

This clonotype was seen repeatedly, ten times or more. The J gene is TRBJ1-6, the V gene TRBV6-1; D is undetermined. The CDR3 sequence is 13 residues long. Trimming shortened V by 2 bases and J by 10 bases, and 9 bases separated the two germline ends. Per the germline V gene, CDR1 is MNHNS and CDR2 is SASEGT. This CDR3 is CASSEKLRSPLHF. CDR3 nucleotide sequence: TGTGCCAGCAGTGAAAAGCTAAGGTCACCCCTCCACTTT.

This clonotype has ten or more counts. This chain joins TRBV29-1 and TRBJ2-5; D is unresolved. The germline V and J ends were trimmed by 7 bases and 1 base, with 7 bases remaining between them. CDR1 is SQVTM and CDR2 is ANQGSEA in the germline V gene. CDR3 length equals 11 residues. The CDR3 loop is CSGELQETQYF. The CDR3 DNA follows: TGCAGCGGCGAGCTCCAAGAGACCCAGTACTTC. Using reference TRBV29-1 and TRBJ2-5 for the parts outside the CDR3, the full variable domain is SAVISQKPSRDICQRGTSLTIQCQVDSQVTMMFWYRQQPGQSLTLIATANQGSEATYESGFVIDKFPISRPNLTFSTLTVSNMSPEDSSIYLCSGELQETQYFGPGTRLLVL.

The genes are TRBV28 and TRBJ2-7, with a possible D match to TRBD1 (6 bases). V was trimmed by 6 bases and J by 6 bases, leaving 27 bases between them. CDR3 length: 17 amino acids. From germline, CDR1 is MDHEN and CDR2 SYDVKM. The CDR3 nucleotides read TGTGCCAGCAGCTCTCCCTCGCAGACAGGCCCCCTTGGCGAGCAGTACTTC. It specifies CASSSPSQTGPLGEQYF.

The sample holds many counts of this clonotype. The V and J genes are TRBV20-1 and TRBJ1-5; D unclear. V was pared by 0 bases and J by 3 bases, with 12 bases between. The CDR3 is made up of 15 amino acids. Germline V gene lookup returns CDR1 DFQATT and CDR2 SNEGSKA (reference sequence). This chain's CDR3 is CSARDRTTSNQPQHF. The DNA for the CDR3 is TGCAGTGCTAGAGATCGGACCACCTCCAATCAGCCCCAGCATTTT.

This clonotype came up a few times. This chain links TRBV3-1 with TRBJ1-2, with D maybe TRBD1 (6 bases). This CDR3 comprises 16 residues. The germline gives CDR1 LGHDT, CDR2 YNNKEL (reference sequence). V was clipped by 5 bases and J by 6 bases, with 22 bases between them. The CDR3 here is CASSYRGNRVSNGYTF. For the CDR3, the DNA is TGTGCCAGCAGCTACCGGGGAAACAGGGTGTCTAATGGCTACACCTTC.

Points on this clonotype: Mismatch with germline at one junction end may stem from a read error. The V gene is TRBV30, the J gene TRBJ1-6; D may be TRBD1 (5 bases). The CDR3 spans 14 residues. Germline lookup yields CDR1 GTSNPN and CDR2 SVGIG (reference sequence). DNA of the CDR3: TGTGCCTGGAGTTCGGGTGGGGGTAATCCACCCCTCCACTTT. Its translation is CAWSSGGGNPPLHF.

This clonotype showed up many times. CDR3 amino acids: CASSLVLRRGETQYF. The CDR3, as DNA: TGTGCCAGCAGCTTAGTTCTCAGACGCGGCGAGACCCAGTACTTC. V usage is TRBV7-8 and J usage is TRBJ2-5, with D unresolved. Trimming removed 1 base from V and 5 bases from J, with 14 bases in between. This CDR3 has 15 residues. The germline V gene encodes CDR1 SGHVS and CDR2 FQNEAQ.

In its sample, this clonotype was seen many times. The rearrangement joins TRBV10-3 to TRBJ2-7; 10 positions match TRBD2. The CDR3 is 16 residues long. Per germline, CDR1 ENHRY and CDR2 SYGVKD. Trimming removed 4 bases from V and 2 bases from J; junction bases left unmatched: 8. The CDR3 DNA is TGTGCCATCAGTGGGGCCAGCGGGAGGGCTGCCTACGAGCAGTACTTC. Translated: CAISGASGRAAYEQYF.

The chain combines TRBV6-1 with TRBJ2-7, with D possibly matching TRBD1 (6 bases). Looked up from germline, CDR1 is MNHNS and CDR2 is SASEGT. With 4 bases removed from V and 2 bases from J, the gap between germline ends came to 18 bases. The CDR3 totals 16 residues. CDR3 sequence reads: CASSGHAGQYTYEQYF. The CDR3 coding sequence is TGTGCCAGCAGTGGTCACGCCGGACAGTATACCTACGAGCAGTACTTC.

At least ten counts were recorded for this clonotype. The rearrangement links TRBV2 to TRBJ1-1; D is uncertain. Germline V CDR1 and CDR2: SNHLY, FYNNEI. There are 13 residues in the CDR3. V lost 3 bases, J lost 11 bases, and 16 bases lay in between. Written as DNA, the CDR3 is TGTGCCAGCAGTGACTTTACGGGGAGGTTGGCTTTCTTT. It yields the protein CASSDFTGRLAFF.